This T cell receptor beta chain originates from a study of Ad26.COV2.S vaccination and SARS-CoV-2 variants. Study conclusions and caveats: TCR breadth and depth analyses may have underestimated total T cell responses. Vaccine recipients showed a spike-specific TCR breadth that was higher than in placebo recipients.

Some clones are missing from TCRdb's copy, which holds only in-frame ones; the method was immunoSEQ multiplex PCR. Among 500,000 or so clones listed, nearly 90% were seen once. Treatment meaning: around 19 received Ad26.COV2.S at low or high dose, single or two shots; 5 received placebo; per-sample allocation not given. Sampling happened 63 days after the first vaccine or placebo injection. Whoever gave the sample was an adult aged 18-55 years in Boston. This clone appeared a few times. Its antigen is undetermined. Trimming removed 0 bases from V and 0 bases from J, with 14 bases in between. The germline V gene has CDR1 SGHNT and CDR2 YENEEA. The CDR3 is made up of 17 amino acids.

This chain links TRBV11-3 with TRBJ1-2, with D hard to call. This TCR came from a person aged 18-60 years who received the Ad26.COV2.S COVID-19 vaccine or a placebo. Sample: peripheral blood, taken in a trial of Ad26.COV2.S vaccine versus placebo. This CDR3 reads CASSLDGEPGANYGYTF. The CDR3 bases are TGTGCCAGCAGCTTAGATGGGGAACCGGGAGCTAACTATGGCTACACCTTC.